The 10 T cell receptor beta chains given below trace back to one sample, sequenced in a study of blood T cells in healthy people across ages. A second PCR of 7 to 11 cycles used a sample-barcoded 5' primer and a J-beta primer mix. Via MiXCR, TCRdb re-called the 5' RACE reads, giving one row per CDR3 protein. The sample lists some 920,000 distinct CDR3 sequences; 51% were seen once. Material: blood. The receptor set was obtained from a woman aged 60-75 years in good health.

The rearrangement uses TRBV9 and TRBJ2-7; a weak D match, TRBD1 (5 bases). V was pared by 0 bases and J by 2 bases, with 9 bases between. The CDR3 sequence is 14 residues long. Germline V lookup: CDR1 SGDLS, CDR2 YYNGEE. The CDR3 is CASSVAQGAYEQYF. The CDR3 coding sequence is TGTGCCAGCAGCGTAGCGCAGGGTGCCTACGAGCAGTACTTC.

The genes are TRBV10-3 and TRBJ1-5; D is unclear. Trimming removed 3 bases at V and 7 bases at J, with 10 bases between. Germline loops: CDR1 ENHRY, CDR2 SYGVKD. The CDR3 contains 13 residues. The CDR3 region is CAISDGLEQPQHF. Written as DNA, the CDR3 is TGTGCCATCAGTGACGGTCTAGAGCAGCCCCAGCATTTT.

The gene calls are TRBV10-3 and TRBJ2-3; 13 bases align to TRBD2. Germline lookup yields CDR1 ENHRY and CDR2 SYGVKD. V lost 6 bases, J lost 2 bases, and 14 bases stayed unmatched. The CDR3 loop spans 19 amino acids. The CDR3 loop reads CAIRGTSGTRRGNTDTQYF. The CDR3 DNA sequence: TGTGCCATCAGAGGGACTAGCGGGACCCGCCGGGGGAACACAGATACGCAGTATTTT.

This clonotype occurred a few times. The CDR3 here is CASSVERGLGGAEGYTF. The CDR3 nucleotides are TGTGCCAGCAGCGTAGAGAGGGGGTTGGGGGGCGCGGAAGGCTACACCTTC. The rearrangement uses TRBV9 and TRBJ1-2, with D maybe TRBD1 (6 bases). Germline lookup yields CDR1 SGDLS and CDR2 YYNGEE. This CDR3 has 17 amino acids. The ends were cut back, 0 bases at V and 8 bases at J, with 23 bases in the middle.

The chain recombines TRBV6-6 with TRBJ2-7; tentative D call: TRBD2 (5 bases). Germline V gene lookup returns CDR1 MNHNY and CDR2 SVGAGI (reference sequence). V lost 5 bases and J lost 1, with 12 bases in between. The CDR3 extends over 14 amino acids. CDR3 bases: TGTGCCAGCAGTGACGGACTCGGATCCTACGAGCAGTACTTC. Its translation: CASSDGLGSYEQYF.

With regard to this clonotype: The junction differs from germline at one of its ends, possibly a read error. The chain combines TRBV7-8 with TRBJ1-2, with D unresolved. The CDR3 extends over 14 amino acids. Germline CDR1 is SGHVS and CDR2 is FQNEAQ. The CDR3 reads CASSVGGRPYGCTF. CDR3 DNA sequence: TGTGCCAGCAGCGTCGGCGGCCGACCCTATGGCTGCACCTTC. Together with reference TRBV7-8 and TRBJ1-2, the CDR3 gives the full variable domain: GAGVSQSPRYKVAKRGQDVALRCDPISGHVSLFWYQQALGQGPEFLTYFQNEAQLDKSGLPSDRFFAERPEGSVSTLKIQRTQQEDSAVYLCASSVGGRPYGCTFGSGTRLTVV.

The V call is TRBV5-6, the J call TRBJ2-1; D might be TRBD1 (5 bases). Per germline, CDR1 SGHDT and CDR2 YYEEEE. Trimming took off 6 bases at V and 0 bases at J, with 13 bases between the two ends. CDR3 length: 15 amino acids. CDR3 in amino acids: CASTLQVGSYNEQFF. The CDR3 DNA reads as TGTGCCAGCACCTTACAGGTGGGCTCCTACAATGAGCAGTTCTTC.

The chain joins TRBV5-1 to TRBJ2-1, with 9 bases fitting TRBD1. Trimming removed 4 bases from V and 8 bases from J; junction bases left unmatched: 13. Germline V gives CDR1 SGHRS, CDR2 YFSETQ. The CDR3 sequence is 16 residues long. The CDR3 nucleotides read TGCGCCAGCAGCGCTGACCCGGGACAGGGTTTAGATGAGCAGTTCTTC. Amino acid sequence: CASSADPGQGLDEQFF.

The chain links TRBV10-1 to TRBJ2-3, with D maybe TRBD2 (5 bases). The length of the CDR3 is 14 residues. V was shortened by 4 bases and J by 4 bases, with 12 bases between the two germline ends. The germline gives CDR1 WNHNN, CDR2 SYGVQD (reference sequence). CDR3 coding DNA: TGCGCCAGCAGTGCGGGAATCGGGGCAGATACGCAGTATTTT. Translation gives CASSAGIGADTQYF.

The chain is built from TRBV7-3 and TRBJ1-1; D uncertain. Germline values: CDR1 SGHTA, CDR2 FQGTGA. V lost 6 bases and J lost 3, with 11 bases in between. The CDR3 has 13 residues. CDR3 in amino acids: CASSKDAYTEAFF. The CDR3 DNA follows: TGTGCCAGCAGTAAAGACGCTTACACTGAAGCTTTCTTT.